The present entry profiles one TCR beta chain with its context. In the original analysis: Reference gene primers were amplified, and this amplification served to estimate nucleated cell counts. Generated by immunoSEQ multiplex PCR, the TCRdb table keeps only in-frame clones and is missing some. Clone size and V and J calls were adopted from that table, with D and trimming inferred from the DNA. Here the sample spans 55,000 to 80,000 clones, about 88% being singletons. CDR3 length equals 19 residues. V gave up 0 bases and J gave up 0 bases, with 16 bases separating them. CDR1 SGDLS and CDR2 YYNGEE come from the germline V gene. The sample comes from a study of blood T cell repertoires in COVID-19. Study-wide context: Nucleic acid was either cDNA or gDNA, and it came from T cells, B-cell-depleted T cells, or PBMCs.

The J gene is TRBJ2-6, the V gene TRBV9; no firm D call. The receptor's source is a man in his 70s with acute or convalescent COVID-19. Sequencing used peripheral blood. The CDR3 reads CASSVDVDFLLSGANVLTF. In DNA form, the CDR3 reads TGTGCCAGCAGCGTAGACGTAGATTTCCTGCTCTCTGGGGCCAACGTCCTGACTTTC. The whole variable domain, filled in from reference TRBV9 and TRBJ2-6, reads DSGVTQTPKHLITATGQRVTLRCSPRSGDLSVYWYQQSLDQGLQFLIQYYNGEERAKGNILERFSAQQFPDLHSELNLSSLELGDSALYFCASSVDVDFLLSGANVLTFGAGSRLTVL.